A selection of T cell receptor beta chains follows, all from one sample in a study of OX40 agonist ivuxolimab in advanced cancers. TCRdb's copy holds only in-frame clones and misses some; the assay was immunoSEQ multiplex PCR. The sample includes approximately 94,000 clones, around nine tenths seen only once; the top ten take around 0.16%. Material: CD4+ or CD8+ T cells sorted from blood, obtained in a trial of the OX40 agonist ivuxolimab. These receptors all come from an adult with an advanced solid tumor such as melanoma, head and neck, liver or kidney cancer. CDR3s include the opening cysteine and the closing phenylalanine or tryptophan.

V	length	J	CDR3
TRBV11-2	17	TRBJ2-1	CASSLRRGGQIYNEQFF
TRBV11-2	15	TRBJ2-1	CASSLFTGLGNEQFF
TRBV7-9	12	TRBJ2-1	CASSLDWGEQFF
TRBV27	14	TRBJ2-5	CASSLGQGGETQYF
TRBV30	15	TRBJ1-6	CAWTAGASYNSPLHF
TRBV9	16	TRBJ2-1	CASSVDPGLALNEQFF
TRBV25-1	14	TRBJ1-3	CASSEERTGNTIYF
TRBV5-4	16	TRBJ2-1	CASSSPGQGNWNEQFF
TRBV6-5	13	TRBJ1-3	CACLDSSGNTIYF
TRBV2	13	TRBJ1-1	CASSRQMNTEAFF
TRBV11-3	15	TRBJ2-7	CASSQGGPSPYEQYF
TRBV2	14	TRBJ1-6	CASVRDSRQPPLHF
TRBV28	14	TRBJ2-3	CASSMNRRPHTQYF
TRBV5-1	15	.	CASSLGGQLTYEQYF
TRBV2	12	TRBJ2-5	CASSVLRGTQYF
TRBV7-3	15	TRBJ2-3	CASSFSGQPTDTQYF
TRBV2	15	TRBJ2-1	CASSATGGSYNEQFF
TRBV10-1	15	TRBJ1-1	CASSGAGQGNTEAFF
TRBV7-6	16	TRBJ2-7	CASSLESRVTVYEQYF
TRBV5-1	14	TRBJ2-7	CASSLEDITYEQYF
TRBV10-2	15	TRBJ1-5	CASSVGTGDSQPQHF
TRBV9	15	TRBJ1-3	CASSEGPTHSNTIYF
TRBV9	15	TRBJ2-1	CASSRGQSSYNEQFF
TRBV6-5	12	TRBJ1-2	CASSLMGYGYTF
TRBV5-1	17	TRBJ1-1	CASSLARQGELNTEAFF
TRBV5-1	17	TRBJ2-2	CASSLPPGDPNTGELFF